This T cell receptor (beta chain) was sequenced for a study of cytomegalovirus exposure and HLA in healthy donors. General study results and limits: Prior analysis indicated that the majority of TCR beta V segments exhibited productivity approximately 90% or approximately 30% of the time. A later analysis reported that several of the most significant clusters appeared to be linked to common viral pathogens, among them Epstein-Barr virus. Per published reports, the classifier diagnosed cytomegalovirus status with high specificity and sensitivity.

The germline CDR1 and CDR2 sequences are SGDLS and YYNGEE. The CDR3 contains 17 residues. J gave up 4 bases and V 4 bases, and 14 bases lay outside the gene matches. Points on this clone: The antigen remains unidentified.

PCR primers comprised 60 Vbeta and 13 Jbeta primers. The protocol was immunoSEQ multiplex PCR, while the TCRdb copy is restricted to in-frame clones and leaves out a portion. The sample lists 150,000 to 200,000 clones; about 85% were seen once. Sequencing was carried out using PBMCs. The gene calls are TRBV9 and TRBJ2-1, with TRBD2 matching 7 bases. This TCR derives from a male donor in good health and CMV-seropositive. The CDR3 DNA sequence: TGTGCCAGCAGCCTCGGGGGGACCCGCCCTTTTTACAATGAGCAGTTCTTC. Translation gives CASSLGGTRPFYNEQFF.